One sample yielded the 32 T cell receptor beta chains listed below, sequenced in a study of T-cell memory formation after mild COVID-19. TCRdb ran MiXCR on the 5' RACE reads and lists one entry per CDR3 protein. The repertoire holds a few hundred thousand distinct CDR3 sequences, roughly 10% seen once, with around 2.9% in the top ten. The sequenced sample consisted of PBMCs or a T cell subset sorted from them (not recorded which). These receptors all come from a young man who had mild COVID-19 (a few samples of this study predate the infection). Cell type and time point are not known.

This rearrangement joins TRBV12-3 or TRBV12-4 to TRBJ1-2; D not certain. V was pared by 5 bases and J by 2 bases, with 3 bases between. The CDR3 loop spans 11 amino acids. Written as DNA, the CDR3 is TGTGCCAGCAGTAGAAACTATGGCTACACCTTC. Its translation is CASSRNYGYTF.

This clonotype came up many times. The chain couples TRBV3-1 to TRBJ2-3; D gene uncertain. V was clipped by 1 base and J by 0 bases, with 5 bases between them. Germline lookup yields CDR1 LGHDT and CDR2 YNNKEL (reference sequence). The CDR3 length is 14 residues. For the CDR3, the DNA is TGTGCCAGCAGCCAAGGGCTTAGCACAGATACGCAGTATTTT. Amino acids: CASSQGLSTDTQYF.

The V and J genes are TRBV11-2 and TRBJ2-1, with D unresolved. The CDR3 runs 13 residues. Trimming shortened V by 0 bases and J by 6 bases, and 6 bases separated the two germline ends. From germline, CDR1 is SGHAT and CDR2 FQNNGV. The chain's CDR3 is CASSLDRTNEQFF. CDR3 bases: TGTGCCAGCAGCTTAGATCGTACCAATGAGCAGTTCTTC.

V usage is TRBV6-2 or TRBV6-3 and J usage is TRBJ2-7, with D unresolved. CDR1 is MNHEY, CDR2 SVGEGT, per germline. The CDR3 consists of 13 residues. V was clipped by 6 bases and J by 6 bases, with 15 bases between them. The CDR3 DNA follows: TGTGCCAGCAGGCGAGAGGCCCTGGGCGAGCAGTACTTC. Protein: CASRREALGEQYF.

The chain has TRBV6-2 or TRBV6-3 and TRBJ2-3; 9 nucleotides align to TRBD2. The CDR3 runs 16 residues. CDR1 is MNHEY, CDR2 SVGEGT, per germline. V trimming: 2 bases; J trimming: 4 bases; junction bases outside the gene matches: 7. The DNA for the CDR3 is TGTGCCAGCAGTTACGGGCGGGGGGGCCTAGCAGATACGCAGTATTTT. As protein: CASSYGRGGLADTQYF.

This clonotype was seen only a few times. The J gene is TRBJ2-5, the V gene TRBV10-3; D is unclear. The CDR3 is 12 amino acids. The germline V and J ends were trimmed by 0 bases and 3 bases, with 2 bases remaining between them. CDR1 is ENHRY, CDR2 SYGVKD, per germline. The CDR3 sequence is CAISESKETQYF. DNA for the CDR3: TGTGCCATCAGTGAGTCGAAAGAGACCCAGTACTTC.

This clonotype has ten or more counts. CDR3 loop: CASSLVGGTGEQYV. CDR3 nucleotides: TGTGCCAGCAGCTTAGTCGGGGGGACTGGAGAGCAGTACGTC. This sequence joins TRBV7-2 and TRBJ2-7; 7 bases agree with TRBD2. J lost 7 bases, V lost 1 base, and 7 bases had no gene match. The CDR3 spans 14 residues. CDR1 and CDR2 (germline): SGHTA, FQGNSA.

This clonotype was seen a handful of times. J is TRBJ1-1 and V is TRBV7-9, with 9 nucleotides matching TRBD1. Germline loops: CDR1 SEHNR, CDR2 FQNEAQ (reference sequence). Trimming cost V 4 bases and J 4 bases; bases outside gene matches: 4. CDR3 length: 14 residues. This CDR3 reads CASSWTGATTEAFF. DNA for the CDR3: TGTGCCAGCAGCTGGACAGGGGCCACCACTGAAGCTTTCTTT.

This clonotype showed up many times. The rearrangement joins TRBV7-7 to TRBJ2-3; D gene ambiguous. V lost 4 bases, J lost 2 bases, and 10 bases lay in between. Germline values: CDR1 SSHAT, CDR2 FNYEAQ (reference sequence). The CDR3 has 14 amino acids. The CDR3 loop is CASSSLSNTDTQYF. The CDR3 DNA reads TGTGCCAGCAGCTCTCTATCAAACACAGATACGCAGTATTTT.

The chain has TRBV10-2 and TRBJ2-5; possibly TRBD2 for D (5 bases). This CDR3 spans 14 amino acids. V was cut by 3 bases and J by 1 base, with 9 bases left in between. Germline V gene sequence: CDR1 WSHSY, CDR2 SAAADI. The chain's CDR3 is CASSDTGIQETQYF. For the CDR3, the DNA is TGCGCCAGCAGTGACACGGGGATCCAAGAGACCCAGTACTTC.

This clonotype came up a few times. CDR3 protein: CASSLAGTRFGSPLHF. The CDR3 region has the DNA TGCGCCAGCAGCTTGGCAGGGACGAGGTTTGGTTCACCCCTCCACTTT. The chain employs TRBV5-1 and TRBJ1-6; perhaps TRBD1 as D (5 bases). Trimming left V 0 bases short and J 9 bases short, with 16 bases between. Germline V gene sequence: CDR1 SGHRS, CDR2 YFSETQ. The CDR3 runs to 16 residues.

This clonotype was seen a handful of times. The rearrangement links TRBV7-2 to TRBJ2-7; the D is unclear. Germline V gene data show CDR1 as SGHTA and CDR2 as FQGNSA. This CDR3 region has 11 residues. The ends were cut back, 2 bases at V and 6 bases at J, with 5 bases in the middle. CDR3 sequence reads: CASSLSSEQYF. The CDR3, as DNA: TGTGCCAGCAGCTTATCTAGCGAGCAGTACTTC. Based on the CDR3 plus reference TRBV7-2 and TRBJ2-7, the full variable domain is GAGVSQSPSNKVTEKGKDVELRCDPISGHTALYWYRQSLGQGLEFLIYFQGNSAPDKSGLPSDRFSAERTGGSVSTLTIQRTQQEDSAVYLCASSLSSEQYFGPGTRLTVT.

This chain uses TRBV7-2 with TRBJ2-5; tentatively, D is TRBD1 (6 bases). The CDR3 is 14 residues long. Germline V gives CDR1 SGHTA, CDR2 FQGNSA. V was pared by 7 bases and J by 2 bases, with 14 bases between. CDR3 DNA: TGTGCCAGCACCCCCACAGGGTCTCAAGAGACCCAGTACTTC. Amino acid sequence: CASTPTGSQETQYF.

This clonotype occurred a few times. The chain uses TRBV28 and TRBJ2-7; 9 nucleotides match TRBD1. The V segment lost 4 bases and the J segment 2 bases; nucleotides outside the gene matches: 3. CDR3 size: 14 residues. CDR1 and CDR2 (germline): MDHEN, SYDVKM. The CDR3 region has the DNA TGTGCCAGCAGTTCAGGACAGGGGCCCTACGAGCAGTACGTC. It translates to CASSSGQGPYEQYV.

The V gene is TRBV7-9, the J gene TRBJ2-1; tentatively, D is TRBD2 (6 bases). This CDR3 has 13 amino acids. The V and J ends lost 3 bases and 6 bases respectively, with 9 bases between them. The V gene's germline CDR1 is SEHNR and CDR2 FQNEAQ (reference sequence). CDR3 amino acids: CASSFGGSNEQFF. CDR3 in DNA: TGTGCCAGCAGCTTTGGGGGGAGCAATGAGCAGTTCTTC. The whole variable domain, remainder taken from reference TRBV7-9 and TRBJ2-1, is DTGVSQNPRHKITKRGQNVTFRCDPISEHNRLYWYRQTLGQGPEFLTYFQNEAQLEKSRLLSDRFSAERPKGSFSTLEIQRTEQGDSAMYLCASSFGGSNEQFFGPGTRLTVL.

This clonotype was seen only a few times. This chain links TRBV20-1 with TRBJ1-5; D not resolved. Trimming stripped 1 base from V and 0 bases from J, with 4 bases between. From germline, CDR1 is DFQATT and CDR2 SNEGSKA (reference sequence). The CDR3 totals 13 residues. The CDR3 here is CSARVDSNQPQHF. CDR3 sequence (DNA): TGCAGTGCTAGAGTAGATAGCAATCAGCCCCAGCATTTT.

This clonotype was counted many times. The chain couples TRBV5-1 to TRBJ2-3; 9 bases are a match to TRBD1. The CDR3 spans 15 residues. The V gene end was trimmed by 3 bases and the J gene end by 2 bases; junction bases not matched to a gene: 4. CDR1 is SGHRS and CDR2 is YFSETQ in the germline V gene. CDR3 sequence reads: CASSSGQGVTDTQYF. DNA for the CDR3: TGCGCCAGCAGCTCGGGACAGGGTGTCACAGATACGCAGTATTTT.

This clonotype has only a few counts. The chain couples TRBV18 to TRBJ2-3, with D unresolved. Germline CDR1 KGHSH, CDR2 LQKENI. The CDR3 runs to 18 residues. The ends were cut back, 3 bases at V and 2 bases at J, with 21 bases in the middle. CDR3 region: CASSPGIRSSLPTDTQYF. The CDR3 bases are TGTGCCAGCTCACCGGGGATCCGTTCGTCCCTTCCCACAGATACGCAGTATTTT.

The genes are TRBV15 and TRBJ1-2, with D unresolved. The CDR3 loop spans 13 amino acids. Germline CDR1 reads LNHNV; CDR2 reads YYDKDF (reference sequence). V was clipped by 0 bases and J by 8 bases, with 10 bases between them. The CDR3 is CATSRDFVFGYTF. In DNA form, the CDR3 reads TGTGCCACCAGCAGAGATTTCGTTTTCGGCTACACCTTC.

The CDR3 loop reads CASSPLVAGSSTDTQYF. The CDR3 coding sequence is TGTGCCAGCTCACCGTTGGTAGCGGGGAGTAGCACAGATACGCAGTATTTT. The chain employs TRBV18 and TRBJ2-3, with 8 bases fitting TRBD2. The CDR3 is made up of 17 amino acids. V lost 3 bases to trimming and J lost 0 bases; unmatched junction nucleotides: 8. CDR1 is KGHSH and CDR2 is LQKENI in the germline V gene.

Only a few counts were recorded for this clonotype. The V gene is TRBV7-2, the J gene TRBJ2-1, with TRBD2 identical over 8 bases. V lost 5 bases and J lost 10; bases outside the gene matches: 13. Germline values: CDR1 SGHTA, CDR2 FQGNSA. This CDR3 region has 15 residues. This CDR3 reads CASSHSGEGGWEQFF. CDR3 in DNA: TGTGCCAGCAGCCATAGCGGGGAAGGGGGTTGGGAGCAGTTCTTC.

The rearrangement uses TRBV20-1 and TRBJ2-7; perhaps TRBD1 as D (5 bases). With 1 base removed from V and 8 bases from J, the gap between germline ends came to 12 bases. CDR1 and CDR2 (germline): DFQATT, SNEGSKA (reference sequence). This CDR3 region has 12 residues. The CDR3 nucleotides are TGCAGTGCTAGAGTGAGTAGGGGTCAGCAGTACTTC. It encodes CSARVSRGQQYF.

This clonotype was observed a few times. The chain recombines TRBV6-1 with TRBJ2-3; no clear D gene. In germline, CDR1 is MNHNS, CDR2 SASEGT. Trimming stripped 4 bases from V and 9 bases from J, with 8 bases between. The length of the CDR3 is 11 residues. DNA of the CDR3: TGTGCCAGCAGTGCAGAAATGACGCAGTATTTT. It codes for CASSAEMTQYF.

V usage is TRBV7-7 and J usage is TRBJ2-2, with no clear D. The CDR3 has 13 residues. From germline, CDR1 is SSHAT and CDR2 FNYEAQ (reference sequence). Trimming pared 4 bases from V and 7 bases from J, leaving 10 bases between. CDR3 sequence: CASSSTLNGELFF. CDR3 sequence (DNA): TGTGCCAGCAGCTCGACTCTAAACGGGGAGCTGTTTTTT.

The rearrangement joins TRBV6-5 to TRBJ1-6, with D maybe TRBD1 (5 bases). V lost 9 bases, J lost 2 bases, and 8 bases lay in between. This CDR3 contains 13 residues. The V gene's germline CDR1 is MNHEY and CDR2 SVGAGI. CDR3 in amino acids: CASKGPYNSPLHF. Written as DNA, the CDR3 is TGTGCCAGTAAGGGGCCCTATAATTCACCCCTCCACTTT.

The rearrangement links TRBV20-1 to TRBJ2-5; TRBD2 matches 9 bases. CDR1 DFQATT and CDR2 SNEGSKA come from the germline V gene (reference sequence). The CDR3 loop spans 15 amino acids. J lost 0 bases, V lost 3 bases, and 5 bases had no gene match. The CDR3 DNA reads TGCAGTGCTAGTGGCAGCGGGGGGTACCAAGAGACCCAGTACTTC. Amino acid sequence: CSASGSGGYQETQYF.

The sample holds many counts of this clonotype. The rearrangement joins TRBV20-1 to TRBJ2-3; 11 positions match TRBD1. Germline V gives CDR1 DFQATT, CDR2 SNEGSKA (reference sequence). The CDR3 consists of 16 residues. The junction had 9 bases not matched to a gene; V was cut back by 2 bases and J by 5 bases. Here the CDR3 reads CSARKGGQGAKDTQYF. The CDR3, as DNA: TGCAGTGCTAGAAAGGGCGGACAGGGGGCGAAAGATACGCAGTATTTT.

In this sample, this clonotype turned up a few times. The CDR3 loop is CAISTGTGGLYEQYV. DNA for the CDR3: TGTGCCATCAGCACCGGGACAGGGGGCTTGTACGAGCAGTACGTC. This chain uses TRBV10-3 with TRBJ2-7, with TRBD1 identical over 12 bases. Trimming cost V 6 bases and J 4 bases; bases outside gene matches: 7. Looked up from germline, CDR1 is ENHRY and CDR2 is SYGVKD. The CDR3 spans 15 residues.

This clonotype was seen a few times. The genes are TRBV28 and TRBJ2-5; TRBD2 might be the D (5 bases). CDR1 is MDHEN and CDR2 is SYDVKM in the germline V gene. The V and J ends lost 6 bases and 1 base respectively, with 12 bases between them. CDR3 length: 14 residues. CDR3 residues: CASSSQAVQETQYF. CDR3 nucleotide sequence: TGTGCCAGCAGCTCCCAAGCGGTCCAAGAGACCCAGTACTTC.

The gene calls are TRBV15 and TRBJ2-3; 7 bases are shared with TRBD2. Germline values: CDR1 LNHNV, CDR2 YYDKDF (reference sequence). Trimming at V came to 2 bases and at J to 5 bases, leaving 13 bases not matched to a gene. The CDR3 covers 17 residues. The CDR3 protein is CATSRFTDGLVIDTQYF. CDR3 sequence (DNA): TGTGCCACCAGCAGATTTACCGACGGACTAGTCATAGATACGCAGTATTTT.

CDR3 in DNA: TGTGCCAGCAGCTTAGCTCCAGGGACCAACAACGTCCTGACTTTC. Its protein product is CASSLAPGTNNVLTF. This rearrangement joins TRBV7-2 to TRBJ2-6; D is tentatively TRBD1 or TRBD2 (5 bases each). Trimming removed 0 bases at V and 9 bases at J, with 12 bases between. Germline lookup yields CDR1 SGHTA and CDR2 FQGNSA. CDR3 size: 15 residues.

This clonotype showed up just a few times. The J gene is TRBJ2-7, the V gene TRBV5-1, with 7 bases matching TRBD1. V lost 0 bases to trimming and J lost 6 bases; unmatched junction nucleotides: 3. The germline gives CDR1 SGHRS, CDR2 YFSETQ. This CDR3 comprises 13 residues. In DNA, the CDR3 is TGCGCCAGCAGCTTGGACAGGGGTTCCGAGCAGTACTTC. Amino acids: CASSLDRGSEQYF.